The present entry profiles one T cell receptor (beta chain) with its context. In the original analysis: Nucleated cell number was recorded as an estimate derived from reference gene primer amplification. Some clones are missing from TCRdb's copy, which holds only in-frame ones; the method was immunoSEQ multiplex PCR. V and J calls and clone size follow that table, whereas D and trimming were derived from the DNA. The profile covers 89,000 or so clones, with around 82% appearing a single time and 9.5% to 15% taken by the ten largest. This CDR3 is built from 17 residues. Looked up from germline, CDR1 is MNHNS and CDR2 is SASEGT. After removal of 3 bases from V and 1 base from J, the junction contained 6 bases not matched to a gene. This sample was included in a study of blood T cell repertoires in COVID-19.

The sequence was obtained from a human donor in a cohort sampled during active COVID-19. The rearrangement links TRBV6-1 to TRBJ1-6, with 7 bases identical to TRBD1. The sequenced material came from peripheral blood. CDR3 residues: CASSEQGGFSYNSPLHF. CDR3 DNA sequence: TGTGCCAGCAGTGAGCAAGGGGGCTTTTCCTATAATTCACCCCTCCACTTT.